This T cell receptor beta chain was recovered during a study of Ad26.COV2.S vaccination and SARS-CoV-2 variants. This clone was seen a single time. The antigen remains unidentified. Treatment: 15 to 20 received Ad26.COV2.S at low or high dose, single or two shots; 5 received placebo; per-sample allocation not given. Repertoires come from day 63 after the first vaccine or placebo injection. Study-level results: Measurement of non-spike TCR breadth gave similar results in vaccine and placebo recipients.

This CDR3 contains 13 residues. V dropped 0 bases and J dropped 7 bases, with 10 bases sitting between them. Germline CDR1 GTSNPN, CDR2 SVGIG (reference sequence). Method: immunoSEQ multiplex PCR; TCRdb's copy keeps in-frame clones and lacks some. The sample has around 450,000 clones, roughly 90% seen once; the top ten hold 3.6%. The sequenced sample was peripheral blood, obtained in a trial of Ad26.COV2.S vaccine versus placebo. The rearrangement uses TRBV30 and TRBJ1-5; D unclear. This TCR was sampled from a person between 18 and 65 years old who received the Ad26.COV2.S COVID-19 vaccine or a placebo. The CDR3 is CAWSVRPDQPQHF. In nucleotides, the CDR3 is TGTGCCTGGAGTGTACGCCCCGACCAGCCCCAGCATTTT.